Listed below are T cell receptor beta chains from one sample, sequenced in a study of T cell responses to AZD1222 COVID-19 vaccine. This table comes from immunoSEQ multiplex PCR, and its TCRdb copy is limited to in-frame clones, with some not included. The data contain about 170,000 clones, about nine tenths of them singletons. The material was peripheral blood, obtained 28 days after the second dose of the MenACWY control vaccine. The receptors shown here come from an adult who received the MenACWY meningococcal vaccine as a control. The CDR3 runs from the conserved cysteine through the conserved F or W. A D gene is named only where the DNA matches it firmly. Size values are once, few and many counts, or a class for expanded clones, and some rows have none.

abundance: NA
v_gene: TRBV6-1
d_gene: TRBD2
j_gene: TRBJ2-7
CDR3aa: CASSDGLAGYYEQYF
CDR3nt: TGTGCCAGCAGTGATGGACTAGCGGGATACTACGAGCAGTACTTC

abundance: once
v_gene: TRBV19
d_gene: TRBD1
j_gene: TRBJ1-3
CDR3aa: CATGTGFGNTIYF
CDR3nt: TGTGCCACCGGGACAGGGTTTGGAAACACCATATATTTT

abundance: NA
v_gene: TRBV2
d_gene: NA
j_gene: TRBJ2-1
CDR3aa: CARQGYNEQFF
CDR3nt: TGTGCCAGACAGGGCTACAATGAGCAGTTCTTC

abundance: NA
v_gene: TRBV11-2
d_gene: NA
j_gene: TRBJ1-5
CDR3aa: CASSLDHTGSNQPQHF
CDR3nt: TGTGCCAGCAGCTTAGATCATACTGGGAGCAATCAGCCCCAGCATTTT

abundance: NA
v_gene: TRBV28
d_gene: NA
j_gene: TRBJ1-2
CDR3aa: CASSRADIYGYTF
CDR3nt: TGTGCCAGCAGTCGGGCGGACATTTATGGCTACACCTTC

abundance: NA
v_gene: TRBV5-1
d_gene: NA
j_gene: TRBJ1-4
CDR3aa: CASSLSGNEKLFF
CDR3nt: TGCGCCAGCAGCTTATCAGGGAATGAAAAACTGTTTTTT

abundance: NA
v_gene: TRBV18
d_gene: TRBD1
j_gene: TRBJ1-2
CDR3aa: CASSQGPDREVGYTF
CDR3nt: TGTGCCAGCTCACAGGGTCCAGACAGGGAGGTTGGCTACACCTTC

abundance: NA
v_gene: TRBV24-1
d_gene: NA
j_gene: TRBJ1-1
CDR3aa: CATSDRANTEAFF
CDR3nt: TGTGCCACCAGTGACCGCGCCAACACTGAAGCTTTCTTT

abundance: NA
v_gene: TRBV6-2/TRBV6-3
d_gene: NA
j_gene: TRBJ2-7
CDR3aa: CASTPGGTGAKLYEQYF
CDR3nt: TGTGCCAGCACCCCGGGGGGTACAGGGGCGAAACTCTACGAGCAGTACTTC

abundance: NA
v_gene: TRBV6-5
d_gene: TRBD2
j_gene: TRBJ2-7
CDR3aa: CASRLAGAYEQYF
CDR3nt: TGTGCCAGCAGATTAGCGGGGGCCTACGAGCAGTACTTC

abundance: once
v_gene: TRBV18
d_gene: NA
j_gene: TRBJ1-5
CDR3aa: CASSPQDSSNQPQHF
CDR3nt: TGTGCCAGCTCACCCCAGGACAGTAGCAATCAGCCCCAGCATTTT

abundance: NA
v_gene: TRBV7-2
d_gene: NA
j_gene: TRBJ2-3
CDR3aa: CASSSRGSTDTQYF
CDR3nt: TGTGCCAGCAGCTCACGGGGTAGCACAGATACGCAGTATTTT

abundance: once
v_gene: TRBV2
d_gene: NA
j_gene: TRBJ1-5
CDR3aa: CASSSGRDQPQHF
CDR3nt: TGTGCCAGCAGTTCCGGACGCGATCAGCCCCAGCATTTT

abundance: NA
v_gene: TRBV5-1
d_gene: TRBD1
j_gene: TRBJ1-4
CDR3aa: CASSARQGATNEKLFF
CDR3nt: TGCGCCAGCAGCGCAAGACAGGGTGCAACTAATGAAAAACTGTTTTTT

abundance: NA
v_gene: TRBV7-2
d_gene: TRBD1
j_gene: TRBJ2-5
CDR3aa: CASSLMGQGGETQYF
CDR3nt: TGTGCCAGCAGCTTAATGGGACAGGGTGGTGAGACCCAGTACTTC

abundance: NA
v_gene: TRBV7-8
d_gene: NA
j_gene: TRBJ1-1
CDR3aa: CASTLGQNTEAFF
CDR3nt: TGTGCCAGCACCCTCGGCCAGAACACTGAAGCTTTCTTT

abundance: NA
v_gene: TRBV7-8
d_gene: NA
j_gene: TRBJ2-7
CDR3aa: CASSLGGGSREQYF
CDR3nt: TGTGCCAGCAGCTTAGGCGGAGGGTCGCGCGAGCAGTACTTC

abundance: NA
v_gene: TRBV6-5
d_gene: TRBD2
j_gene: TRBJ2-1
CDR3aa: CASSSLSSGRRDEQFF
CDR3nt: TGTGCCAGCAGTTCTCTTTCTAGCGGGAGAAGGGATGAGCAGTTCTTC

abundance: NA
v_gene: TRBV25-1
d_gene: NA
j_gene: TRBJ1-6
CDR3aa: CASSEPGTSYNSPLHF
CDR3nt: TGTGCCAGCAGTGAACCTGGGACGTCATATAATTCACCCCTCCACTTT

abundance: NA
v_gene: TRBV27
d_gene: NA
j_gene: TRBJ2-5
CDR3aa: CASSTHTSFLTQYF
CDR3nt: TGTGCCAGCAGTACCCACACATCCTTTTTGACCCAGTACTTC

abundance: few
v_gene: TRBV27
d_gene: NA
j_gene: TRBJ1-5
CDR3aa: CASSLGDGQPQHF
CDR3nt: TGTGCCAGCAGTTTGGGGGATGGTCAGCCCCAGCATTTT

abundance: NA
v_gene: TRBV27
d_gene: NA
j_gene: TRBJ2-3
CDR3aa: CASVAWNEGDTQYF
CDR3nt: TGTGCCAGCGTAGCGTGGAACGAAGGGGATACGCAGTATTTT

abundance: NA
v_gene: TRBV7-2
d_gene: TRBD2
j_gene: TRBJ2-3
CDR3aa: CASSSSGGFTDTQYF
CDR3nt: TGTGCCAGCAGCTCCAGCGGGGGGTTCACAGATACGCAGTATTTT

abundance: NA
v_gene: TRBV28
d_gene: NA
j_gene: TRBJ2-7
CDR3aa: CASTGSPTYEQYF
CDR3nt: TGTGCCAGCACGGGGTCTCCTACCTACGAGCAGTACTTC

abundance: NA
v_gene: TRBV24-1
d_gene: TRBD2
j_gene: TRBJ2-3
CDR3aa: CATSEDLAGADTQYF
CDR3nt: TGTGCCACCAGTGAAGACCTAGCGGGTGCTGATACGCAGTATTTT

abundance: once
v_gene: TRBV7-2
d_gene: NA
j_gene: TRBJ2-6
CDR3aa: CASSSVWANVLTF
CDR3nt: TGTGCCAGCAGCTCCGTCTGGGCCAACGTCCTGACTTTC

abundance: NA
v_gene: TRBV29-1
d_gene: NA
j_gene: TRBJ1-3
CDR3aa: CSGRTSGNTIYF
CDR3nt: TGCAGCGGCCGGACGTCTGGAAACACCATATATTTT

abundance: few
v_gene: TRBV7-9
d_gene: NA
j_gene: TRBJ2-3
CDR3aa: CASTSGVSTDTQYF
CDR3nt: TGTGCCAGCACCTCAGGGGTTAGCACAGATACGCAGTATTTT

abundance: once
v_gene: TRBV10-1
d_gene: NA
j_gene: TRBJ2-5
CDR3aa: CASSESVGTEETQYF
CDR3nt: TGCGCCAGCAGTGAGTCGGTCGGGACTGAAGAGACCCAGTACTTC

abundance: NA
v_gene: TRBV6-5
d_gene: NA
j_gene: TRBJ1-1
CDR3aa: CASSFGSGNTEAFF
CDR3nt: TGTGCCAGCAGTTTTGGGTCGGGGAATACTGAAGCTTTCTTT

abundance: once
v_gene: TRBV28
d_gene: NA
j_gene: TRBJ1-4
CDR3aa: CASSPGGRLAGGEKLFF
CDR3nt: TGTGCCAGCAGTCCGGGGGGTCGACTGGCGGGAGGTGAAAAACTGTTTTTT

abundance: few
v_gene: TRBV27
d_gene: NA
j_gene: TRBJ1-1
CDR3aa: CASSRGQGRAFF
CDR3nt: TGTGCCAGCAGCCGTGGCCAGGGAAGGGCTTTCTTT

abundance: NA
v_gene: TRBV28
d_gene: NA
j_gene: TRBJ2-3
CDR3aa: CASSLLGSTDTQYF
CDR3nt: TGTGCCAGCAGTTTACTGGGTAGCACAGATACGCAGTATTTT

abundance: NA
v_gene: TRBV6-6
d_gene: TRBD1
j_gene: TRBJ1-6
CDR3aa: CASCDRDSNSPLHF
CDR3nt: TGTGCCAGCTGCGACCGGGACAGTAATTCACCCCTCCACTTT

abundance: NA
v_gene: TRBV11-3
d_gene: NA
j_gene: TRBJ2-3
CDR3aa: CASSTMSGFADTQYF
CDR3nt: TGTGCCAGCAGCACAATGTCGGGGTTCGCAGATACGCAGTATTTT